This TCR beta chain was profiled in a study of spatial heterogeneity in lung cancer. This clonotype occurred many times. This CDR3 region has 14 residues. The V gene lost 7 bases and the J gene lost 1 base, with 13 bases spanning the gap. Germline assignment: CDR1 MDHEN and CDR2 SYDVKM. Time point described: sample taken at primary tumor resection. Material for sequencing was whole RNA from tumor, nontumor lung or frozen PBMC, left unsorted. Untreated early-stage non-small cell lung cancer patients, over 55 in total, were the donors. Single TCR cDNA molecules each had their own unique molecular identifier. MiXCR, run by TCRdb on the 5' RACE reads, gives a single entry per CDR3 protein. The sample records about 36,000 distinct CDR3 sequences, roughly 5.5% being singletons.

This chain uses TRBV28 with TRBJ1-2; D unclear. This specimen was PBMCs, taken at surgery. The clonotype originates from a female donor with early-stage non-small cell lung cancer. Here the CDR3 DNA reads TGTGCCAGCACCCAATTTAGGGTTAACTATGGCTACACCTTC. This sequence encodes CASTQFRVNYGYTF.